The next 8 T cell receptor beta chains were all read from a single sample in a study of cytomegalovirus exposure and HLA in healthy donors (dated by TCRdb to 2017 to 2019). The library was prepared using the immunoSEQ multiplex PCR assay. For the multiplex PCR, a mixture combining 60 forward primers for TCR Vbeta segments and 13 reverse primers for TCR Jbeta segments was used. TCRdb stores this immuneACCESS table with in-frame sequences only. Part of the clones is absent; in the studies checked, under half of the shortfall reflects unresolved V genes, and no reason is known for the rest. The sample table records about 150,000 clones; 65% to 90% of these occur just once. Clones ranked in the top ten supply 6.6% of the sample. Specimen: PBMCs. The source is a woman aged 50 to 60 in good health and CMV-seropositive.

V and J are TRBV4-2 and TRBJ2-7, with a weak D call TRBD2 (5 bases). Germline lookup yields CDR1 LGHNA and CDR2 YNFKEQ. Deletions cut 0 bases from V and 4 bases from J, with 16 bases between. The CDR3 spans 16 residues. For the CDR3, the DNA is TGTGCCAGCAGCCAAGATTTGAGTAGCGCGGTTTACGAGCAGTACTTC. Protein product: CASSQDLSSAVYEQYF.

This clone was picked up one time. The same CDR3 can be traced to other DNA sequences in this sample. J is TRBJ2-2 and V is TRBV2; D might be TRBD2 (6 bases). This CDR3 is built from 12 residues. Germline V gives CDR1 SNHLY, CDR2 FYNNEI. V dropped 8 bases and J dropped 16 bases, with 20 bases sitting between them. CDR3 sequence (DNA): TGTGCCAGCCGGCGGAGGGAGCTGAGTTGGTTTTTT. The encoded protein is CASRRRELSWFF.

In DNA form, the CDR3 reads TGTGCCAGCAGGTCCACAGGGAGCTCCTATAATTCACCCCTCCACTTT. Residues: CASRSTGSSYNSPLHF. The rearrangement uses TRBV6-6 and TRBJ1-6; perhaps TRBD1 as D (6 bases). This CDR3 spans 16 amino acids. CDR1 is MNHNY and CDR2 is SVGAGI in the germline V gene (reference sequence). V lost 6 bases to trimming and J lost 0 bases, with 12 bases between them.

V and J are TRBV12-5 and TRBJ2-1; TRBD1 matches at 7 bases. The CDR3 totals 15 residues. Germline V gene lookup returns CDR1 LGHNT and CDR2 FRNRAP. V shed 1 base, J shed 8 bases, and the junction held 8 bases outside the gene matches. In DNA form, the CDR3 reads TGTGCTAGTGGTTTGGCTAGACAGGGTTCCCATGAGCAGTTCTTC. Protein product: CASGLARQGSHEQFF.

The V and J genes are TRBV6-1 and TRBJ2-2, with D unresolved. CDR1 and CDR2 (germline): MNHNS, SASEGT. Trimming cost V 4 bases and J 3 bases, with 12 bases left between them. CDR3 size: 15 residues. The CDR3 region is CASSVSFRDTGELFF. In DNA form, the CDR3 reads TGTGCCAGCAGTGTGAGTTTTAGAGACACCGGGGAGCTGTTTTTT.

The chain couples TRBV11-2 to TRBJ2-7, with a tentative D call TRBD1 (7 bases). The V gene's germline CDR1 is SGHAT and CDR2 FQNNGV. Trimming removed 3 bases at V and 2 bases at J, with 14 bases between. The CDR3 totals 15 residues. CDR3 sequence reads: CASSLSRGVPYEQYF. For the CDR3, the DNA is TGTGCCAGCAGCTTGTCCAGGGGGGTCCCCTACGAGCAGTACTTC.

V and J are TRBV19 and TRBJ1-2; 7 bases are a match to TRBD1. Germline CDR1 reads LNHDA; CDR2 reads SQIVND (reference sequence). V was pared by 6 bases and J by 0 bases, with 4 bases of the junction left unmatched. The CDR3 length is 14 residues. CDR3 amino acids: CASRRTGANYGYTF. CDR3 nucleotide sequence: TGTGCCAGTAGAAGGACAGGAGCTAACTATGGCTACACCTTC.

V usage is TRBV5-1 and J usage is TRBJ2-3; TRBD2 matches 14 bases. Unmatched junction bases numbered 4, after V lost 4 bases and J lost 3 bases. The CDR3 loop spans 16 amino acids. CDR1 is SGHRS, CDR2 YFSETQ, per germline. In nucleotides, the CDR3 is TGCGCCAGCAGCGGGGGACTAGCGGGAGTGACAGATACGCAGTATTTT. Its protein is CASSGGLAGVTDTQYF.